This T cell receptor (beta chain) was retrieved from a study of blood T cell repertoires in COVID-19. About the study: Samples representing acute and convalescent COVID-19 were sourced from the United States, Italy and Spain. Nucleic acid was either cDNA or gDNA, and it came from T cells, B-cell-depleted T cells, or PBMCs.

The repertoire was sequenced with immunoSEQ multiplex PCR; TCRdb's copy has only in-frame clones and lacks some. The sample contains about 190,000 clones, roughly 80% of which appear only once. Germline V gene lookup returns CDR1 MNHNY and CDR2 SVGAGI (reference sequence). The V end was cut by 6 bases, the J end by 2 bases, with 13 bases between. The CDR3 is 14 amino acids. The chain joins TRBV6-6 to TRBJ2-5, with D hard to call. Sequenced material: peripheral blood. This clonotype originated in a woman aged 60-70 years with COVID-19, enrolled during active disease. CDR3: CASRPQELQETQYF. The CDR3 coding sequence is TGTGCCAGCAGGCCCCAGGAATTACAAGAGACCCAGTACTTC.